This T cell receptor beta chain stems from a study of blood T cell repertoires in COVID-19. Assay used: immunoSEQ multiplex PCR; TCRdb lists only in-frame clones, some missing. Of some 300,000 clones in the sample, 87% were seen once. The trim removed 3 bases at V and 8 bases at J, leaving 14 bases unmatched. CDR3 size: 17 residues. Germline lookup yields CDR1 LNHNV and CDR2 YYDKDF (reference sequence). Recruitment covered about 25 US areas and drew participants whose ages spanned roughly 18 to 100 years. Donors in Cohort 3 counted as recovered after two negative PCRs, clearance, or symptom resolution.

This TCR came from a woman under 40 who had recovered from COVID-19. This chain uses TRBV15 with TRBJ1-4; 8 bases are a match to TRBD1. What was sequenced was PBMCs or T cells enriched from blood (not recorded which). The CDR3 DNA is TGTGCCACCAGCAGCTACCCCCGGACAGGGTATGAAGAAAAACTGTTTTTT. It is translated as CATSSYPRTGYEEKLFF.